The 22 T cell receptor beta chains listed next were all sequenced from one sample in a study of T cell responses to AZD1222 COVID-19 vaccine. Method: immunoSEQ multiplex PCR; TCRdb's copy keeps in-frame clones and lacks some. The sample includes 95,000 to 110,000 clones, around nine tenths of them seen just once. The sample in question was peripheral blood, obtained on day 0 of AZD1222 vaccination. Receptors originate from an adult in good health.

The chain has TRBV7-2 and TRBJ1-2; 11 bases are shared with TRBD1. CDR1 is SGHTA, CDR2 FQGNSA, per germline. Trimming at V came to 2 bases and at J to 3 bases, leaving 5 bases not matched to a gene. This CDR3 comprises 16 residues. The DNA for the CDR3 is TGTGCCAGCAGCTTAAAAGGACAGGGGGCGCACTATGGCTACACCTTC. Protein: CASSLKGQGAHYGYTF.

The chain combines TRBV9 with TRBJ1-4; tentative D call: TRBD1 (5 bases). CDR3 length equals 13 residues. The ends were cut back, 4 bases at V and 7 bases at J, with 11 bases in the middle. CDR1 and CDR2 from the germline V gene are SGDLS and YYNGEE. CDR3 nucleotide sequence: TGTGCCAGCAGCTCATATGGGGGTGAAAAACTGTTTTTT. Translation: CASSSYGGEKLFF.

This clone has only one observation. The chain couples TRBV13 to TRBJ2-2; D is ambiguous. Trimming left V 5 bases short and J 0 bases short, with 4 bases between. The CDR3 loop spans 13 amino acids. Germline V gene lookup returns CDR1 PRHDT and CDR2 FYEKMQ (reference sequence). CDR3 sequence (DNA): TGTGCCAGCAGCCAAACGAACACCGGGGAGCTGTTTTTT. Translation gives CASSQTNTGELFF.

V and J are TRBV6-5 and TRBJ2-7, with 10 nucleotides matching TRBD1. Trimming cost V 0 bases and J 3 bases; bases outside gene matches: 5. The germline V gene has CDR1 MNHEY and CDR2 SVGAGI. The length of the CDR3 is 16 residues. The CDR3 loop reads CASSYSRQGANYEQYF. CDR3 coding DNA: TGTGCCAGCAGTTACTCGAGACAGGGGGCAAACTACGAGCAGTACTTC.

This sequence joins TRBV5-1 and TRBJ2-2; 8 positions agree with TRBD1. After removal of 3 bases from V and 8 bases from J, the junction contained 6 bases not matched to a gene. Germline V gene lookup returns CDR1 SGHRS and CDR2 YFSETQ. This CDR3 spans 14 amino acids. The CDR3: CASSSSGGGGELFF. The DNA for the CDR3 is TGCGCCAGCAGCTCTTCAGGGGGCGGAGGGGAGCTGTTTTTT.

This clone was recorded once. The chain combines TRBV4-1 with TRBJ2-1, with TRBD2 matching 14 bases. Losses at the gene ends were 4 bases for V and 0 bases for J; bases not matched to a gene: 5. Germline-derived CDR1 and CDR2 are MGHRA and YSYEKL. The CDR3 is 18 amino acids. In DNA, the CDR3 is TGCGCCAGCAGCCCGGGACTAGCGGGGGCCTCCTCCTACAATGAGCAGTTCTTC. This codes for CASSPGLAGASSYNEQFF.

This rearrangement joins TRBV20-1 to TRBJ1-1; D is ambiguous. There are 11 residues in the CDR3. V was trimmed by 0 bases and J by 7 bases, leaving 6 bases between them. Germline assignment: CDR1 DFQATT and CDR2 SNEGSKA (reference sequence). CDR3 protein: CSARDQLEAFF. In nucleotides, the CDR3 is TGCAGTGCTAGAGATCAGCTTGAAGCTTTCTTT.

This clone is a singleton in its sample. V gene TRBV6-1 combines with J gene TRBJ2-5; TRBD1 matches at 8 bases. Germline V lookup: CDR1 MNHNS, CDR2 SASEGT. V dropped 4 bases and J dropped 5; count of bases not matched to a gene: 12. This CDR3 is 16 amino acids long. The CDR3 DNA follows: TGTGCCAGCAGTGGGCTTCGGCAGGGGGCGAGGGAGACCCAGTACTTC. It translates to CASSGLRQGARETQYF.

This clone was detected once. The chain carries TRBV27 and TRBJ2-1; no clear D gene. V was clipped by 9 bases and J by 6 bases, with 12 bases between them. The CDR3 has 12 amino acids. Per the germline V gene, CDR1 is MNHEY and CDR2 is SMNVEV (reference sequence). The CDR3 sequence is CASRFGGNEQFF. Written as DNA, the CDR3 is TGTGCCAGTCGGTTCGGTGGCAATGAGCAGTTCTTC.

The chain has TRBV19 and TRBJ1-5; D not certain. The V end was cut by 3 bases, the J end by 0 bases, with 15 bases between. The CDR3 is made up of 17 amino acids. Germline lookup yields CDR1 LNHDA and CDR2 SQIVND (reference sequence). The CDR3, as DNA: TGTGCCAGTAGTATTCGTGTAGGCCCCTATAGCAATCAGCCCCAGCATTTT. Its translation is CASSIRVGPYSNQPQHF.

The chain carries TRBV3-1 (or the pseudogene TRBV3-2) and TRBJ2-1; TRBD1 agrees at 8 bases. The V gene's germline CDR1 is LGHDT and CDR2 YNNKEL (reference sequence). V shed 1 base and J 15 bases; nucleotides not matched to a gene: 8. CDR3 length equals 13 residues. Here the CDR3 reads CASSQADRQGLFF. The CDR3 DNA reads as TGTGCCAGCAGCCAAGCAGATCGACAGGGGCTGTTCTTC.

This clone was observed a single time. The rearrangement uses TRBV5-8 and TRBJ2-2; 8 positions agree with TRBD2. Unmatched junction bases numbered 15, after V lost 6 bases and J lost 5 bases. Germline CDR1 SGHTS, CDR2 YDEGEE. This CDR3 region has 17 residues. Written as DNA, the CDR3 is TGTGCCAGCACCGGACTAGCCGTCCTTGGGGGGACCGGGGAGCTGTTTTTT. Its translation: CASTGLAVLGGTGELFF.

The chain joins TRBV5-1 to TRBJ2-1, with 10 bases aligning to TRBD1. This CDR3 is 16 amino acids long. Germline CDR1 and CDR2: SGHRS and YFSETQ. Unmatched junction bases numbered 4, after V lost 0 bases and J lost 4 bases. In DNA, the CDR3 is TGCGCCAGCAGCTTGGGCTGGACAGGGGGTTACAATGAGCAGTTCTTC. Translating gives CASSLGWTGGYNEQFF.

A single count supports this clone. CDR3: CASSNAGTGADQPQHF. For the CDR3, the DNA is TGTGCCAGCAGTAATGCCGGGACAGGGGCTGATCAGCCCCAGCATTTT. This chain links TRBV6-2 or TRBV6-3 with TRBJ1-5; TRBD1 matches 10 bases. This CDR3 is 16 amino acids long. Germline V gives CDR1 MNHEY, CDR2 SVGEGT. V lost 5 bases, J lost 5 bases, and 9 bases stayed unmatched.

J is TRBJ2-7 and V is TRBV5-1, with D unresolved. In germline, CDR1 is SGHRS, CDR2 YFSETQ. V was pared by 0 bases and J by 3 bases, with 13 bases between. This CDR3 has 15 residues. For the CDR3, the DNA is TGCGCCAGCAGCTTGGGGGAAGGGATCTACTACGAGCAGTACTTC. Its translation: CASSLGEGIYYEQYF.

This chain connects TRBV5-6 to TRBJ1-5; 8 nucleotides agree with TRBD1. This CDR3 is built from 15 residues. Per germline, CDR1 SGHDT and CDR2 YYEEEE. Trimming cost V 4 bases and J 4 bases; bases outside gene matches: 7. CDR3 region: CASSKGTGRNQPQHF. The CDR3 DNA reads as TGTGCCAGCAGCAAAGGGACAGGTAGGAATCAGCCCCAGCATTTT.

This sequence joins TRBV27 and TRBJ1-6; D may be TRBD1 (6 bases). CDR1 is MNHEY, CDR2 SMNVEV, per germline (reference sequence). V was shortened by 0 bases and J by 9 bases, with 12 bases between the two germline ends. This CDR3 comprises 15 residues. This CDR3 reads CASSLSSPGASPLHF. For the CDR3, the DNA is TGTGCCAGCAGTTTATCCTCTCCGGGGGCTTCACCCCTCCACTTT.

The chain employs TRBV4-3 and TRBJ1-6, with D possibly matching TRBD1 (5 bases). V lost 1 base and J lost 0, with 10 bases in between. CDR3 length: 17 amino acids. The germline CDR1 and CDR2 sequences are LGHNA and YSLEER. CDR3 coding DNA: TGCGCCAGCAGCCAAGGCGGGACGAGCTCCTATAATTCACCCCTCCACTTT. Translation: CASSQGGTSSYNSPLHF.

V usage is TRBV7-3 and J usage is TRBJ1-5; perhaps TRBD1 as D (5 bases). Between the trimmed V and J ends, which lost 5 bases and 4 bases, there was a span of 9 bases. The CDR3 runs to 13 residues. Germline CDR1 is SGHTA and CDR2 is FQGTGA. CDR3 residues: CASSKNRNQPQHF. In DNA form, the CDR3 reads TGTGCCAGCAGCAAGAACAGGAATCAGCCCCAGCATTTT. Based on the CDR3 plus reference TRBV7-3 and TRBJ1-5, the full variable domain is GAGVSQTPSNKVTEKGKYVELRCDPISGHTALYWYRQSLGQGPEFLIYFQGTGAADDSGLPNDRFFAVRPEGSVSTLKIQRTERGDSAVYLCASSKNRNQPQHFGDGTRLSIL.

This clone was observed a few times. The rearrangement uses TRBV7-6 and TRBJ1-5, with D possibly matching TRBD1 (5 bases). The CDR3 has 16 amino acids. The ends were cut back, 2 bases at V and 3 bases at J, with 14 bases in the middle. Looked up from germline, CDR1 is SGHVS and CDR2 is FNYEAQ. The CDR3, as DNA: TGTGCCAGCAGCTTATCCATTTACAGGACCAATCAGCCCCAGCATTTT. It translates to CASSLSIYRTNQPQHF. The full variable domain, with the rest looked up from reference TRBV7-6 and TRBJ1-5, is GAGVSQSPRYKVTKRGQDVALRCDPISGHVSLYWYRQALGQGPEFLTYFNYEAQQDKSGLPNDRFSAERPEGSISTLTIQRTEQRDSAMYRCASSLSIYRTNQPQHFGDGTRLSIL.

This chain uses TRBV6-2 or TRBV6-3 with TRBJ1-5; 7 bases match TRBD1. There are 15 residues in the CDR3. The ends lost 5 bases at V and 5 bases at J; junction bases unmatched: 9. Looked up from germline, CDR1 is MNHEY and CDR2 is SVGEGT. The CDR3 reads CASSNTDRFYQPQHF. The CDR3 DNA reads TGTGCCAGCAGTAATACGGACAGGTTCTATCAGCCCCAGCATTTT.

This clone came up once. The genes are TRBV4-3 and TRBJ2-3; maybe TRBD1 (6 bases). This CDR3 has 16 residues. Germline V gene data show CDR1 as LGHNA and CDR2 as YSLEER. The V end was cut by 1 base, the J end by 2 bases, with 13 bases between. CDR3 protein: CASSQGGGIYTDTQYF. The CDR3, as DNA: TGCGCCAGCAGCCAAGGAGGGGGAATATACACAGATACGCAGTATTTT.